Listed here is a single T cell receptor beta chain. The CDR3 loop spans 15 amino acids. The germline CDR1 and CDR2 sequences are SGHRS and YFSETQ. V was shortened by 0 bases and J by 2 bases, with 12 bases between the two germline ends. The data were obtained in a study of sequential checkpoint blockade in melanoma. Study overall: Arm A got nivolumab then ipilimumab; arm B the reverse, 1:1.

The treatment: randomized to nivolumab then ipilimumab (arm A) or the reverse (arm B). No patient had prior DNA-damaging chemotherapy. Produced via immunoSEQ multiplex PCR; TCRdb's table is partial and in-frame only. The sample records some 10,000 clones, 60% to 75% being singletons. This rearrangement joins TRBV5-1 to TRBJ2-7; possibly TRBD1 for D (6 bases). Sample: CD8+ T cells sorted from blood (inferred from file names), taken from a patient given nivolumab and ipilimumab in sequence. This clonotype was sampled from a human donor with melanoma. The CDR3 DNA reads TGCGCCAGCAGCTTGGGGCAGGGGCCCGCCTACGAGCAGTACTTC. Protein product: CASSLGQGPAYEQYF. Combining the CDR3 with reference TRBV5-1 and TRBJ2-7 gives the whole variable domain KAGVTQTPRYLIKTRGQQVTLSCSPISGHRSVSWYQQTPGQGLQFLFEYFSETQRNKGNFPGRFSGRQFSNSRSEMNVSTLELGDSALYLCASSLGQGPAYEQYFGPGTRLTVT.